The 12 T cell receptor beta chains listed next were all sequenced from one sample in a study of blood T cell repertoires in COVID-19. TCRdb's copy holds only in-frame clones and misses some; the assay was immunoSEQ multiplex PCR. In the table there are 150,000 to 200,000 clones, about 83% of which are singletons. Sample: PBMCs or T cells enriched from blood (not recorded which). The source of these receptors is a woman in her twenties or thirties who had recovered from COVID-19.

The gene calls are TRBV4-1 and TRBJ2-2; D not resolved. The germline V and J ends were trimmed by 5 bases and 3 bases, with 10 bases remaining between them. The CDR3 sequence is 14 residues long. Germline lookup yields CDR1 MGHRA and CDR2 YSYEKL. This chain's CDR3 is CASSSTLYTGELFF. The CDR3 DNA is TGCGCCAGCAGCTCAACATTGTACACCGGGGAGCTGTTTTTT.

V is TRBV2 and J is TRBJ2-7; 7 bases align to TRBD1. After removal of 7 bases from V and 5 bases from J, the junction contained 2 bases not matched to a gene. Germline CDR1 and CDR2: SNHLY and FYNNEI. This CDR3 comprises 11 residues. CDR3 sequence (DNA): TGTGCCAGCACTACAGGGGACGAGCAGTACTTC. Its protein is CASTTGDEQYF.

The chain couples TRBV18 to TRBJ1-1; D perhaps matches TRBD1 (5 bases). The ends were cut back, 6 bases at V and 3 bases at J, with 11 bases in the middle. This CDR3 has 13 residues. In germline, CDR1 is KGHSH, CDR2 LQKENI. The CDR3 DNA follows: TGTGCCAGCTCCAGGGAAGGGGACACTGAAGCTTTCTTT. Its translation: CASSREGDTEAFF.

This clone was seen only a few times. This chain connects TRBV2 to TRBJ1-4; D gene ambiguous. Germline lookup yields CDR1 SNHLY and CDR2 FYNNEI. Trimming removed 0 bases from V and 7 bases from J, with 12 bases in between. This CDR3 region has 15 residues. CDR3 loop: CASSEALQSGEKLFF. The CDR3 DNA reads TGTGCCAGCAGTGAAGCGCTACAGTCTGGTGAAAAACTGTTTTTT.

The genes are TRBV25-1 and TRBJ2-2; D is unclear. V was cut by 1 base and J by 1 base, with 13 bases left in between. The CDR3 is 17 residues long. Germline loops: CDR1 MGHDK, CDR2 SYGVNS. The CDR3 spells CASSEFFSQENTGELFF. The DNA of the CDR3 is TGTGCCAGCAGTGAATTTTTTTCTCAGGAGAACACCGGGGAGCTGTTTTTT.

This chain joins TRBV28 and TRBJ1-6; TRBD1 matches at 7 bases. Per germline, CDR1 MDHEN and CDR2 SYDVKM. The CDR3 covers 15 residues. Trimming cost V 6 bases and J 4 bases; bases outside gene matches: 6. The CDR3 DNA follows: TGTGCCAGCAGCCCAGGGACAGAGTATAATTCACCCCTCCACTTT. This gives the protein CASSPGTEYNSPLHF.

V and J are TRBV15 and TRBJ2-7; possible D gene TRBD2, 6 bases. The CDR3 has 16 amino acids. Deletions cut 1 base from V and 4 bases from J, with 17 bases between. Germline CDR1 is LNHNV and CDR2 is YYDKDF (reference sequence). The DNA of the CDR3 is TGTGCCACCAGCAGAGGGGGAGGCCAGGGCTTATACGAGCAGTACTTC. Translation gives CATSRGGGQGLYEQYF.

In DNA, the CDR3 is TGCGCCAGCAGCCAAGGCTCAAACGGAGTGAACACTGAAGCTTTCTTT. Amino acids: CASSQGSNGVNTEAFF. This chain connects TRBV4-1 to TRBJ1-1; no reliable D call. Germline CDR1 MGHRA, CDR2 YSYEKL. The CDR3 covers 16 residues. Trimming cost V 1 base and J 0 bases, with 12 bases left between them.

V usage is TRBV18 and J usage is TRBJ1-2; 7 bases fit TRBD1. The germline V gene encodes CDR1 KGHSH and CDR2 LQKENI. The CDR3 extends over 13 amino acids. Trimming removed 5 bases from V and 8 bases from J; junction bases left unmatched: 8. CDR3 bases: TGTGCCAGCTCAGTACAGGGGAGTTACGGCTACACCTTC. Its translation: CASSVQGSYGYTF.

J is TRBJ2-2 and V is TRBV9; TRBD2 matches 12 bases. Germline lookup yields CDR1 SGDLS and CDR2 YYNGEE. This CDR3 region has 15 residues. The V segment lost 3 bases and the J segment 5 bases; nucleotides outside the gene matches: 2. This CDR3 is CASSELAGGTGELFF. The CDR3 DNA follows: TGTGCCAGCAGCGAACTAGCGGGAGGAACCGGGGAGCTGTTTTTT.

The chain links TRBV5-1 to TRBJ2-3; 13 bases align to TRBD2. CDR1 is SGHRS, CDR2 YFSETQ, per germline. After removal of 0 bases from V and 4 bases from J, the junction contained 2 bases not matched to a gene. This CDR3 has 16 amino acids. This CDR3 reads CASSLGGLAGADTQYF. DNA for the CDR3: TGCGCCAGCAGCTTGGGAGGACTAGCGGGAGCAGATACGCAGTATTTT.

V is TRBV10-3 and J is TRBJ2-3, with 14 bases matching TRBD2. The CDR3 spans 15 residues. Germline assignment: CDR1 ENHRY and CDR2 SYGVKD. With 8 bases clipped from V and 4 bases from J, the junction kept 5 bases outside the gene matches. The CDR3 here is CAIRGLAGVADTQYF. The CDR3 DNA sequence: TGTGCCATCCGGGGACTAGCGGGAGTTGCAGATACGCAGTATTTT.